These 13 T cell receptor beta chains were all obtained from the same sample, sequenced in a study of blood T cell repertoires in COVID-19. Clones were read by immunoSEQ multiplex PCR, and TCRdb kept only the in-frame ones, dropping some. This sample has 150,000 to 200,000 clones, with roughly 84% found just once. The material sequenced was peripheral blood. These TCRs come from a woman aged 70-85 years with COVID-19, enrolled during active disease.

The rearrangement uses TRBV5-1 and TRBJ2-3; the D is unclear. The CDR3 contains 14 residues. Germline assignment: CDR1 SGHRS and CDR2 YFSETQ. The V end was cut by 1 base, the J end by 0 bases, with 6 bases between. CDR3 region: CASSLSPSTDTQYF. Here the CDR3 DNA reads TGCGCCAGCAGCTTGTCCCCTAGCACAGATACGCAGTATTTT.

V usage is TRBV3-1 (or the pseudogene TRBV3-2) and J usage is TRBJ1-6, with 8 nucleotides matching TRBD1. Germline-derived CDR1 and CDR2 are LGHDT and YNNKEL (reference sequence). The CDR3 is made up of 16 amino acids. The V and J ends lost 4 bases and 9 bases, in that order; junction bases with no gene match: 11. CDR3 residues: CASSLRQGSGGSPLHF. Written as DNA, the CDR3 is TGTGCCAGCAGCCTGCGACAGGGGTCCGGGGGTTCACCCCTCCACTTT.

V and J are TRBV18 and TRBJ2-1; D possibly corresponds to TRBD1 (7 bases). This CDR3 is 12 amino acids long. The V end was cut by 6 bases, the J end by 6 bases, with 9 bases between. The germline CDR1 and CDR2 sequences are KGHSH and LQKENI. The CDR3 bases are TGTGCCAGCTCCCAGGGGGGCAATGAGCAGTTCTTC. Encoded protein: CASSQGGNEQFF.

This sequence joins TRBV6-5 and TRBJ1-2; unclear D gene. This CDR3 comprises 13 residues. The V and J ends lost 5 bases and 3 bases respectively, with 10 bases between them. CDR1 is MNHEY, CDR2 SVGAGI, per germline. The CDR3 region has the DNA TGTGCCAGCAGTAGCTCCGCGGACTATGGCTACACCTTC. Translation: CASSSSADYGYTF.

This chain uses TRBV7-2 with TRBJ2-7, with 7 bases identical to TRBD2. The length of the CDR3 is 15 residues. With V trimmed by 0 bases and J by 2 bases, 4 bases remained unmatched. Germline assignment: CDR1 SGHTA and CDR2 FQGNSA. The chain's CDR3 is CASSLAREHPYEQYF. The CDR3 nucleotides are TGTGCCAGCAGCTTAGCGCGGGAGCACCCCTACGAGCAGTACTTC.

The V call is TRBV7-2, the J call TRBJ2-4, with a weak D call TRBD2 (5 bases). Germline CDR1 is SGHTA and CDR2 is FQGNSA. Deletions cut 5 bases from V and 5 bases from J, with 13 bases between. This CDR3 region has 14 residues. CDR3 loop: CASSTWTRENIQYF. The CDR3 DNA is TGTGCCAGCAGCACGTGGACTCGCGAAAACATTCAGTACTTC.

V usage is TRBV15 and J usage is TRBJ2-1, with 10 nucleotides matching TRBD2. The V gene end was trimmed by 0 bases and the J gene end by 7 bases; junction bases not matched to a gene: 9. This CDR3 spans 17 amino acids. The germline V gene has CDR1 LNHNV and CDR2 YYDKDF (reference sequence). The CDR3 sequence is CATSRDLPSGSRNEQFF. As DNA, the CDR3 is TGTGCCACCAGCAGAGACCTTCCTAGCGGGAGTCGGAATGAGCAGTTCTTC.

In this sample, this clone turned up a few times. The chain combines TRBV5-1 with TRBJ1-2, with 7 bases that match TRBD1. Germline CDR1 reads SGHRS; CDR2 reads YFSETQ. Germline trimming cut 4 bases from V and 8 bases from J; bases unmatched to any gene: 14. CDR3 length: 15 residues. This chain's CDR3 is CASSPGDRLEGGYTF. Written as DNA, the CDR3 is TGCGCCAGCAGCCCCGGGGACAGATTGGAAGGAGGCTACACCTTC. The full variable domain, its missing parts supplied by reference TRBV5-1 and TRBJ1-2, is KAGVTQTPRYLIKTRGQQVTLSCSPISGHRSVSWYQQTPGQGLQFLFEYFSETQRNKGNFPGRFSGRQFSNSRSEMNVSTLELGDSALYLCASSPGDRLEGGYTFGSGTRLTVV.

A single count supports this clone. V and J are TRBV20-1 and TRBJ2-5; D might be TRBD2 (6 bases). The CDR3 runs 11 residues. The V end lost 4 bases, the J end lost 4 bases, and 7 bases lay between the germline ends. Per germline, CDR1 DFQATT and CDR2 SNEGSKA (reference sequence). Here the CDR3 DNA reads TGCAGTGCTACGCGGGGAGAGACCCAGTACTTC. This codes for CSATRGETQYF.

This rearrangement joins TRBV3-1 (or the pseudogene TRBV3-2) to TRBJ1-1; no clear D gene. Trimming left V 0 bases short and J 0 bases short, with 14 bases between. The CDR3 runs to 17 residues. Germline CDR1 and CDR2: LGHDT and YNNKEL (reference sequence). The CDR3 sequence is CASSQEIGVGMNTEAFF. The CDR3, as DNA: TGTGCCAGCAGCCAAGAAATCGGGGTCGGCATGAACACTGAAGCTTTCTTT.

The V gene is TRBV30, the J gene TRBJ1-5; 7 bases line up with TRBD1. J was trimmed by 6 bases and V by 0 bases; bases with no gene match: 11. The CDR3 is 16 residues long. The germline V gene encodes CDR1 GTSNPN and CDR2 SVGIG (reference sequence). In nucleotides, the CDR3 is TGTGCCTGGAGTGTTAACACCGGGACAGTTAGTCAGCCCCAGCATTTT. Its protein product is CAWSVNTGTVSQPQHF.

V and J are TRBV5-5 and TRBJ2-4; 10 bases are shared with TRBD1. The CDR3 runs to 16 residues. CDR1 and CDR2 from the germline V gene are SGHKS and YYEKEE (reference sequence). V lost 6 bases to trimming and J lost 6 bases; unmatched junction nucleotides: 12. The CDR3 nucleotides are TGTGCCAGCACCTCAAGCCGGGACAGGGGAAGAAACATTCAGTACTTC. It translates to CASTSSRDRGRNIQYF.

The rearrangement uses TRBV30 and TRBJ1-6, with TRBD1 as a possible D gene (5 bases). Germline assignment: CDR1 GTSNPN and CDR2 SVGIG (reference sequence). CDR3 length: 14 amino acids. Deletions cut 4 bases from V and 7 bases from J, with 14 bases between. CDR3 nucleotide sequence: TGTGCCTGGACAGGGCCATCCCCAAATTCACCCCTCCACTTT. It encodes CAWTGPSPNSPLHF.